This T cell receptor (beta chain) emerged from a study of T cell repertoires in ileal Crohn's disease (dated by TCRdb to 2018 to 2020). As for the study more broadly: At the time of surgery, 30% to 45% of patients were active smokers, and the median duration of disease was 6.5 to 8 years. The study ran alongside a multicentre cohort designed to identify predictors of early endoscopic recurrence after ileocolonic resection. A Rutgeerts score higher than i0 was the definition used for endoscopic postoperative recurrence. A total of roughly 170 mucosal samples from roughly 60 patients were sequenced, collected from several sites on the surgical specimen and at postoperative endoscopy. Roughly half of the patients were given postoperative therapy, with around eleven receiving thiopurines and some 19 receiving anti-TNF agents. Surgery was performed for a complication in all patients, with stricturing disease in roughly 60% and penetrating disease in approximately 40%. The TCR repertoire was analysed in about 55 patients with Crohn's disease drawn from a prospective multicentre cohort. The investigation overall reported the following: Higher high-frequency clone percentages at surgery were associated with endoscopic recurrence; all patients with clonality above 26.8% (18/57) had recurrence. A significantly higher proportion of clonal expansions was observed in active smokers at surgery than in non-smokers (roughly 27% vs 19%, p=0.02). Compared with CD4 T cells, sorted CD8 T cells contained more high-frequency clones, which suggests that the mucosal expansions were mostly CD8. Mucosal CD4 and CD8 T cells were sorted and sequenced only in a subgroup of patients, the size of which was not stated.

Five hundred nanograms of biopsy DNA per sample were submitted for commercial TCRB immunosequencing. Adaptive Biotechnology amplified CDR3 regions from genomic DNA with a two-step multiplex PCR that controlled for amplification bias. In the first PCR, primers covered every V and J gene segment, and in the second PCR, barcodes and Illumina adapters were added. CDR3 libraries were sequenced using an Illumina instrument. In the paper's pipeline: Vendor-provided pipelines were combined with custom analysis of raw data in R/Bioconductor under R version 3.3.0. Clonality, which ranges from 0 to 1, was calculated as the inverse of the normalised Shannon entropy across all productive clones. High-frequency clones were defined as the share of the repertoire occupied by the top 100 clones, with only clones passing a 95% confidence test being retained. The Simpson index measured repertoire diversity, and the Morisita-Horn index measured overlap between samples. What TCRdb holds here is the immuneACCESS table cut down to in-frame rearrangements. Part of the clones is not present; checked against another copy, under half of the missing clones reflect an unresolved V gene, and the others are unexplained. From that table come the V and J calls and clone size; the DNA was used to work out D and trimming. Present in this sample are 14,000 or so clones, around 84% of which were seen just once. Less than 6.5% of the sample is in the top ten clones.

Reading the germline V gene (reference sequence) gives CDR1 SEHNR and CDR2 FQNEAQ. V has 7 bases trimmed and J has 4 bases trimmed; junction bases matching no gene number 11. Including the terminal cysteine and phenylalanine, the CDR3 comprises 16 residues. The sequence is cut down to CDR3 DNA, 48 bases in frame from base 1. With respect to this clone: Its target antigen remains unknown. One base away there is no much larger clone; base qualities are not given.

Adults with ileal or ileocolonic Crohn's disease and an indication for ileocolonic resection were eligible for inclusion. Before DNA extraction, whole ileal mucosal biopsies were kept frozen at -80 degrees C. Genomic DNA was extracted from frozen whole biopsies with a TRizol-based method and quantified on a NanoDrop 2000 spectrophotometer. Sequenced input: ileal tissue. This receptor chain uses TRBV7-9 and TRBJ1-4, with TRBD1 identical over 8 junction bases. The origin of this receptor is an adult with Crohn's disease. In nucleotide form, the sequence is TGTGCCAGCAAACCCGACAGGGGCCGCGGTAATGAAAAACTGTTTTTT. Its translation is CASKPDRGRGNEKLFF.